This entry is about one T cell receptor beta chain. These data originate in a study of shared clonotypes between healthy human individuals. CDR1 and CDR2 (germline): LNHDA, SQIVND (reference sequence). V lost 7 bases and J 3 bases, leaving 12 bases between the germline ends. The CDR3 sequence is 14 residues long. Each sorted subset replicate got 200 ng genomic DNA, about 33,000 genomes. Assay used: immunoSEQ multiplex PCR; TCRdb lists only in-frame clones, some missing. The top ten hold approximately 1% of the sample, which has approximately 1,500,000 clones, around 95% seen once. Specimen: naive CD4+ T cells sorted from blood. Subset meaning: CD45RA+ positively selected. The sequence was obtained from a young man in good health. The genes are TRBV19 and TRBJ2-2; no clear D gene. For the CDR3, the DNA is TGTGCCAGTACCGCGATCCTTGACACCGGGGAGCTGTTTTTT. Encoded protein: CASTAILDTGELFF.